Listed here is a single TCR beta chain. Time point specified: after dendritic cell vaccination, including at tumor progression/relapse. The data were obtained in a study of glioma-infiltrating T cells after dendritic cell vaccination. For the study at large: Samples are from glioblastoma patients in Phase I and II dendritic cell vaccine trials.

TCRdb's table, derived via immunoSEQ multiplex PCR, lists solely in-frame clones and lacks some. The data contain some 78,000 clones, approximately 81% of them singletons. CDR1 is KGHSH, CDR2 LQKENI, per germline. Unmatched junction bases numbered 6, after V lost 2 bases and J lost 5 bases. The CDR3 has 16 amino acids. Specimen: blood, collected after dendritic cell vaccination. The genes are TRBV18 and TRBJ2-5; the match to TRBD2 covers 12 bases. The origin of this receptor is a human donor with glioblastoma. The CDR3 sequence is CASSPILAGGIETQYF. For the CDR3, the DNA is TGTGCCAGCTCACCAATACTAGCGGGAGGAATTGAGACCCAGTACTTC. The variable domain in full, with the rest retrieved from reference TRBV18 and TRBJ2-5, is NAGVMQNPRHLVRRRGQEARLRCSPMKGHSHVYWYRQLPEEGLKFMVYLQKENIIDESGMPKERFSAEFPKEGPSILRIQQVVRGDSAAYFCASSPILAGGIETQYFGPGTRLLVL.